These 21 T cell receptor beta chains share one sample of origin, sequenced in a study of shared clonotypes between healthy human individuals. Cells designated naive CD8 were CD45RO-negative and were positively selected for CCR7, with terminally differentiated effector memory CD45RA+ cells excluded. Method: immunoSEQ multiplex PCR; TCRdb's copy keeps in-frame clones and lacks some. The sample holds roughly 1,800,000 clones; roughly 95% are singletons and the top ten take 1.2%. The sequenced material came from naive CD8+ T cells sorted from blood. The receptor source for this set is a man between 18 and 29 years old in good health.

V usage is TRBV5-4 and J usage is TRBJ1-5; no clear D. Between the trimmed V and J ends, which lost 2 bases and 0 bases, there was a span of 15 bases. CDR1 is SGHNT, CDR2 YYREEE, per germline (reference sequence). CDR3 length: 17 residues. The CDR3 DNA reads TGTGCCAGCAGCTTTAAGCTAGGCCCGTATAGCAATCAGCCCCAGCATTTT. This translates into CASSFKLGPYSNQPQHF.

V gene TRBV4-2 combines with J gene TRBJ2-3, with D possibly TRBD1 on 7 matching bases. The V end lost 1 base, the J end lost 0 bases, and 11 bases lay between the germline ends. The CDR3 sequence is 16 residues long. Germline CDR1 is LGHNA and CDR2 is YNFKEQ. The CDR3 loop is CASSQVSGGSTDTQYF. The CDR3 DNA reads as TGTGCCAGCAGCCAAGTCTCAGGGGGGAGCACAGATACGCAGTATTTT.

This chain connects TRBV4-1 to TRBJ2-2; a possible D gene is TRBD2 (6 bases). Trimming left V 1 base short and J 5 bases short, with 20 bases between. The CDR3 loop spans 18 amino acids. From germline, CDR1 is MGHRA and CDR2 YSYEKL. The CDR3 DNA is TGCGCCAGCAGCCAAGTCGTCCGGGCTAGCGTGGGTACCGGGGAGCTGTTTTTT. Its translation: CASSQVVRASVGTGELFF.

The chain is built from TRBV5-5 and TRBJ2-3, with D possibly matching TRBD1 (6 bases). V lost 3 bases and J lost 4, with 24 bases in between. This CDR3 spans 18 amino acids. Per the germline V gene, CDR1 is SGHKS and CDR2 is YYEKEE (reference sequence). CDR3 loop: CASSWDNNFYHRADTQYF. The CDR3 nucleotides are TGTGCCAGCAGCTGGGACAATAACTTCTATCACCGTGCAGATACGCAGTATTTT.

The V call is TRBV5-1, the J call TRBJ2-3; 9 positions match TRBD2. Per the germline V gene, CDR1 is SGHRS and CDR2 is YFSETQ. With V trimmed by 3 bases and J by 6 bases, 14 bases remained unmatched. The CDR3 is 17 amino acids. Here the CDR3 DNA reads TGCGCCAGCAGCTACTTGACTAGCGGCTTAAACCGGGATACGCAGTATTTT. The encoded protein is CASSYLTSGLNRDTQYF.

This sequence joins TRBV28 and TRBJ1-1, with TRBD1 matching over 8 bases. The CDR3 covers 13 residues. The trim removed 5 bases at V and 10 bases at J, leaving 9 bases unmatched. The germline gives CDR1 MDHEN, CDR2 SYDVKM. The CDR3 DNA sequence: TGTGCCAGCAGTGCAGGGGGCGGTTGGGTAGCTTTCTTT. Translated, it gives CASSAGGGWVAFF.

This chain connects TRBV19 to TRBJ2-1; 8 bases agree with TRBD2. The germline gives CDR1 LNHDA, CDR2 SQIVND (reference sequence). Unmatched junction bases numbered 9, after V lost 5 bases and J lost 0 bases. The CDR3 is 17 amino acids. The CDR3 is CASSEASGFSSYNEQFF. The CDR3 nucleotides read TGTGCCAGTAGTGAAGCTAGCGGGTTTAGCTCCTACAATGAGCAGTTCTTC.

This chain connects TRBV7-9 to TRBJ2-2, with D uncertain. V was clipped by 1 base and J by 0 bases, with 6 bases between them. Germline CDR1 and CDR2: SEHNR and FQNEAQ (reference sequence). CDR3 size: 15 residues. The CDR3 DNA is TGTGCCAGCAGCTTAGTTTACACGAACACCGGGGAGCTGTTTTTT. Translating it yields CASSLVYTNTGELFF.

The chain has TRBV7-8 and TRBJ2-7, with D perhaps matching TRBD1 or TRBD2 (5 bases each). The germline CDR1 and CDR2 sequences are SGHVS and FQNEAQ. CDR3 size: 14 residues. Trimming pared 5 bases from V and 3 bases from J, leaving 14 bases between. CDR3 sequence: CASSPGPPFYEQYF. DNA for the CDR3: TGTGCCAGCAGCCCGGGACCCCCCTTCTACGAGCAGTACTTC.

V is TRBV19 and J is TRBJ2-5; tentative D call: TRBD2 (5 bases). Between the trimmed V and J ends, which lost 7 bases and 9 bases, there was a span of 24 bases. This CDR3 region has 15 residues. Germline CDR1 LNHDA, CDR2 SQIVND (reference sequence). The CDR3 protein is CASTGSNNPTGAQYF. The CDR3 DNA follows: TGTGCCAGTACGGGGTCAAACAACCCAACCGGGGCCCAGTACTTC.

CDR3 in amino acids: CASSWGVEQYF. Here the CDR3 DNA reads TGCGCCAGCAGCTGGGGGGTCGAGCAGTACTTC. V and J are TRBV5-1 and TRBJ2-7; D may be TRBD2 (6 bases). This CDR3 is built from 11 residues. CDR1 and CDR2 from the germline V gene are SGHRS and YFSETQ. V was clipped by 3 bases and J by 6 bases, with 7 bases between them.

The chain is built from TRBV13 and TRBJ2-3; D is possibly TRBD1 (6 bases). The CDR3 runs 15 residues. From germline, CDR1 is PRHDT and CDR2 FYEKMQ (reference sequence). The V end was cut by 2 bases, the J end by 1 base, with 10 bases between. The CDR3 reads CASSLHRVGTDTQYF. Here the CDR3 DNA reads TGTGCCAGCAGCTTACACAGGGTCGGCACAGATACGCAGTATTTT.

V is TRBV4-3 and J is TRBJ2-7; TRBD2 matches at 8 bases. The CDR3 is 17 residues long. The V gene end was trimmed by 4 bases and the J gene end by 1 base; junction bases not matched to a gene: 12. Germline CDR1 and CDR2: LGHNA and YSLEER. CDR3 region: CASSPEVGRGDSYEQYF. CDR3 coding DNA: TGCGCCAGCAGCCCCGAGGTCGGGAGGGGGGATTCCTACGAGCAGTACTTC.

The table lists this clone with a count of one. The V and J genes are TRBV5-6 and TRBJ1-2, with D possibly matching TRBD1 (6 bases). The germline V gene encodes CDR1 SGHDT and CDR2 YYEEEE. V was shortened by 2 bases and J by 7 bases, with 12 bases between the two germline ends. This CDR3 has 13 residues. CDR3 sequence reads: CASSLWGRGGYTF. CDR3 coding DNA: TGTGCCAGCAGCTTATGGGGGCGAGGTGGCTACACCTTC.

This sequence joins TRBV6-6 and TRBJ2-7, with 7 nucleotides matching TRBD1. This CDR3 region has 13 residues. CDR1 MNHNY and CDR2 SVGAGI come from the germline V gene (reference sequence). V was pared by 10 bases and J by 3 bases, with 9 bases of the junction left unmatched. CDR3 sequence reads: CAISWDRDYEQYF. The CDR3 coding sequence is TGTGCCATCTCCTGGGACAGAGACTACGAGCAGTACTTC.

This clone has only one observation. The same CDR3 can be traced to other DNA sequences in this sample. The chain is built from TRBV5-6 and TRBJ2-7; no firm D call. Between the trimmed V and J ends, which lost 0 bases and 1 base, there was a span of 8 bases. The germline CDR1 and CDR2 sequences are SGHDT and YYEEEE. The CDR3 covers 14 residues. CDR3 residues: CASSLGDSSYEQYF. CDR3 bases: TGTGCCAGCAGCTTGGGAGACTCTTCCTACGAGCAGTACTTC.

Points on this clone: At the DNA level, this CDR3 is encoded by other sequences in the same sample as well. The V and J genes are TRBV6-5 and TRBJ2-1; D possibly corresponds to TRBD1 (5 bases). The CDR3 runs to 12 residues. Trimming removed 7 bases at V and 2 bases at J, with 6 bases between. CDR1 is MNHEY and CDR2 is SVGAGI in the germline V gene. CDR3: CASKGTYNEQFF. The CDR3 DNA follows: TGTGCCAGCAAGGGGACCTACAATGAGCAGTTCTTC.

This chain connects TRBV4-2 to TRBJ2-7; D call uncertain. The CDR3 runs to 13 residues. Germline-derived CDR1 and CDR2 are LGHNA and YNFKEQ. Trimming removed 0 bases at V and 3 bases at J, with 6 bases between. For the CDR3, the DNA is TGTGCCAGCAGCCAAGAGGTCGACTACGAGCAGTACTTC. Amino acid sequence: CASSQEVDYEQYF.

The chain recombines TRBV4-1 with TRBJ2-7, with TRBD2 identical over 9 bases. Germline V gene lookup returns CDR1 MGHRA and CDR2 YSYEKL. The CDR3 is 14 residues long. With 0 bases clipped from V and 5 bases from J, the junction kept 2 bases outside the gene matches. The CDR3 protein is CASSQELAGNEQYF. The CDR3 DNA is TGCGCCAGCAGCCAAGAACTAGCGGGTAACGAGCAGTACTTC.

J is TRBJ2-5 and V is TRBV19; D unclear. Trimming removed 0 bases at V and 3 bases at J, with 5 bases between. CDR1 and CDR2 (germline): LNHDA, SQIVND (reference sequence). The CDR3 covers 13 residues. DNA of the CDR3: TGTGCCAGTAGTATAGATGTTGAAGAGACCCAGTACTTC. Protein: CASSIDVEETQYF.

About this clone: Other DNA variants within this sample encode the same CDR3. The CDR3 here is CASSQRQGSYNEQFF. As DNA, the CDR3 is TGCGCCAGCAGCCAGCGACAGGGCTCCTACAATGAGCAGTTCTTC. This sequence joins TRBV4-1 and TRBJ2-1; 7 nucleotides line up with TRBD1. Germline CDR1 MGHRA, CDR2 YSYEKL. The trim removed 3 bases at V and 0 bases at J, leaving 2 bases unmatched. CDR3 length: 15 residues.